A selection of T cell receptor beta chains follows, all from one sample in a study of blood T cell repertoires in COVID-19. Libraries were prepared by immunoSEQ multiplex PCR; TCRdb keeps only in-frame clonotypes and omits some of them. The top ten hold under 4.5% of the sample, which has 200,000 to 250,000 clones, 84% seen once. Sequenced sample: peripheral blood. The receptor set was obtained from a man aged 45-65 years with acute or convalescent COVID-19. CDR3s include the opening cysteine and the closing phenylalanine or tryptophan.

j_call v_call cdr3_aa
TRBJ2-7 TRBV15 CATSREVGLAYEQYF
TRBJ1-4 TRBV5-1 CASSLGIGGGEKLFF
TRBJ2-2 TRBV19 CASSSGPAGGELFF
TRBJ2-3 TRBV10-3 CAISESVQGATTDTQYF
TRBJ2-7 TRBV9 CASSVATGSSYEQYF
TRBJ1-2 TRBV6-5 CASSYSTGNGYTF
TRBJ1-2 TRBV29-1 CSVETQGYGYTF
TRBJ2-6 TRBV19 CASGTGPSGANVLTF
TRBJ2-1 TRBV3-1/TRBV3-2 CASSLNSGGVDEQFF
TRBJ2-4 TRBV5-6 CASSSPLGTGDKNIQYF
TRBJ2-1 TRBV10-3 CATRSGREYNEQFF
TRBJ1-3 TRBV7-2 CASSPQTGVGNTIYF
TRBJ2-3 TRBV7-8 CASSLAGQASGYTDTQYF
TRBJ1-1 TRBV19 CASSSRYGSCFF
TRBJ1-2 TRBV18 CASSPGTGSYGYTF
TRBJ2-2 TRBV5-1 CASSLGSTGELFF
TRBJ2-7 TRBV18 CASSPNPGGSTYEQYF
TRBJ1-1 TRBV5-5 CASSPLPGGLNTEAFF
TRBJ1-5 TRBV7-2 CASSLSRDQPQHF
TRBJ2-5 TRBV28 CASIGGGRETQYF
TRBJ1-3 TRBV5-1 CASSLVSGKGGNTIYF
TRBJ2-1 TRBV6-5 CASSYSRVGNNEQFF
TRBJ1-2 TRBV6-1 CASSERASGRGRGYTF
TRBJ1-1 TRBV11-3 CASSLDMSEAFF
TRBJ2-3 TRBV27 CASNAAGTDTQYF
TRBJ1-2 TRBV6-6 CASSQDRDGRYTF
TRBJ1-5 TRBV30 CAWSVSLNNQPQHF
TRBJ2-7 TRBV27 CASSTGTASYEQYF
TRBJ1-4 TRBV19 CASSTTTEGINEKLFF
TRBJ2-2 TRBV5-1 CASSLRLSDTGELFF
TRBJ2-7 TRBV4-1 CASSRTQGSGYEQYF
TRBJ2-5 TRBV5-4 CASSPGTGGGRGGETQYF
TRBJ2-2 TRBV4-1 CASSPRGLAGDGELFF
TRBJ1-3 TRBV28 CASRGQGKGSGNTIYF
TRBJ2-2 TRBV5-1 CATRTGGSGELFF
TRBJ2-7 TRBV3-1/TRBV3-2 CASSQASSGRFDEQYF
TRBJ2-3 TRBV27 CASRRQTRGAGDTQYF
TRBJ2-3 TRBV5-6 CASSSEARAWTDTQYF
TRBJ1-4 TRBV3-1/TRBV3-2 CASSLRQGRNEKLFF
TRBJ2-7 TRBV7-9 CASSPLGSERGTYEQYF
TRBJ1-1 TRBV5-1 CASSFEGTATEAFF
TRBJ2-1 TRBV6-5 CASNPDRERDNEQFF
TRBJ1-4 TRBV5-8 CASSSARGPNEKLFF
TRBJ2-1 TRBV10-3 CAIGGPAQGDEQFF
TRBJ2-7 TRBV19 CASSILLLAGGDGEQYF
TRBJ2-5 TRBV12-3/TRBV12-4 CASSSGQGAPQYF
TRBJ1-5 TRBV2 CASSEIGAVQPQHF
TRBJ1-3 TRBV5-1 CASSLGQGSSGNTIYF
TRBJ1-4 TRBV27 CASSLSSRRNEKLFF
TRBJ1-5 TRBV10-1 CARIGQPFNQPQHF
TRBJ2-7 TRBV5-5 CASSFRGSFPYEQYF
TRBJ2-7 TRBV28 CASSILQGSEQYF
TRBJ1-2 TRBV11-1 CASSFRGLEGYTF
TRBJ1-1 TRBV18 CASSPSRSPNTEAFF
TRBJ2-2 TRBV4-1 CASSRGPGQSTNTGELFF
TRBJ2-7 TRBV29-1 CSVEGGGESSYEQYF
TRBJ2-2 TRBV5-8 CASSLQGYNTGELFF
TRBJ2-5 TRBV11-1 CASSPSETQYF
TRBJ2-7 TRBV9 CASSVGGPGHEQYF
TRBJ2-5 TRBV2 CASKTGGGETQYF